Following are 26 T cell receptor beta chains from one sample sequenced in a study of T-cell memory formation after mild COVID-19. A single record per CDR3 protein comes from TCRdb applying MiXCR to the 5' RACE reads. The data show around 510,000 distinct CDR3 sequences, with about a fifth seen just once and about 8.7% held by the top ten. Material: PBMCs or a T cell subset sorted from them (not recorded which). Source of these receptors: an adult woman who had mild COVID-19 (a few samples of this study predate the infection). Cell type and time point are not known.

The chain is built from TRBV12-3 or TRBV12-4 and TRBJ2-1, with 11 positions matching TRBD2. V lost 3 bases, J lost 6 bases, and 4 bases stayed unmatched. CDR3 length equals 15 residues. The CDR3: CASSFLAGGSNEQFF. In DNA form, the CDR3 reads TGTGCCAGCAGTTTTCTAGCGGGAGGTAGCAATGAGCAGTTCTTC.

This clonotype has just a few counts. The chain carries TRBV12-3 or TRBV12-4 and TRBJ2-7, with TRBD1 as a possible D gene (5 bases). V lost 5 bases and J lost 0, with 14 bases in between. The CDR3 sequence is 15 residues long. The CDR3 bases are TGTGCCAGCAGTGACTCTAGAGACAGCTCCTACGAGCAGTACTTC. Translated: CASSDSRDSSYEQYF.

This clonotype was counted between two and nine times. The DNA of the CDR3 is TGCGCCAGCAGCTTGGAGGCAGGTCCTAACACTGAAGCTTTCTTT. It is translated as CASSLEAGPNTEAFF. The rearrangement joins TRBV5-1 to TRBJ1-1; D uncertain. CDR1 and CDR2 from the germline V gene are SGHRS and YFSETQ. V shed 0 bases and J shed 2 bases, with 11 bases lying between them. This CDR3 has 15 amino acids.

This clonotype has a handful of counts. V usage is TRBV27 and J usage is TRBJ1-6, with D possibly being TRBD1 (5 bases). The CDR3 has 13 amino acids. The germline CDR1 and CDR2 sequences are MNHEY and SMNVEV (reference sequence). Trimming left V 0 bases short and J 10 bases short, with 7 bases between. CDR3: CASSLSGGSPLHF. CDR3 DNA: TGTGCCAGCAGTTTATCCGGGGGATCACCCCTCCACTTT.

At least ten counts were recorded for this clonotype. This rearrangement joins TRBV12-3 or TRBV12-4 to TRBJ2-3, with a possible D match to TRBD2 (7 bases). V was trimmed by 3 bases and J by 1 base, leaving 11 bases between them. The CDR3 totals 15 residues. DNA of the CDR3: TGTGCCAGCAGTTTGGGGGGGCCTGGCACAGATACGCAGTATTTT. Protein sequence: CASSLGGPGTDTQYF.

This chain connects TRBV9 to TRBJ1-6; D may be TRBD1 (5 bases). V was pared by 2 bases and J by 7 bases, with 10 bases between. The germline gives CDR1 SGDLS, CDR2 YYNGEE. The CDR3 covers 14 residues. CDR3 sequence reads: CASSVEGTNSPLHF. The CDR3 DNA reads TGTGCCAGCAGCGTGGAGGGGACGAATTCACCCCTCCACTTT.

This clonotype showed up just once. The chain is built from TRBV6-6 and TRBJ1-4, with 7 bases that match TRBD1. Germline V gene data show CDR1 as MNHNY and CDR2 as SVGAGI (reference sequence). V was pared by 7 bases and J by 6 bases, with 8 bases of the junction left unmatched. This CDR3 region has 14 residues. The DNA for the CDR3 is TGTGCCAGCATCGCCGGGACAGTTGATGAAAAACTGTTTTTT. Translated: CASIAGTVDEKLFF.

This clonotype appeared a few times. The CDR3 protein is CASSLGRGSNEQYF. The CDR3 nucleotides read TGCGCCAGCAGCTTGGGCAGGGGGTCGAACGAGCAGTACTTC. The V call is TRBV5-1, the J call TRBJ2-7; 7 positions match TRBD1. CDR3 size: 14 residues. J gave up 5 bases and V 0 bases, and 5 bases lay outside the gene matches. The germline V gene has CDR1 SGHRS and CDR2 YFSETQ. Together with reference TRBV5-1 and TRBJ2-7, the CDR3 gives the full variable domain: KAGVTQTPRYLIKTRGQQVTLSCSPISGHRSVSWYQQTPGQGLQFLFEYFSETQRNKGNFPGRFSGRQFSNSRSEMNVSTLELGDSALYLCASSLGRGSNEQYFGPGTRLTVT.

In its sample, this clonotype was seen a few times. The J gene is TRBJ2-7, the V gene TRBV2, with 8 bases identical to TRBD1. After removal of 1 base from V and 6 bases from J, the junction contained 5 bases not matched to a gene. This CDR3 has 14 residues. Germline loops: CDR1 SNHLY, CDR2 FYNNEI. The DNA for the CDR3 is TGTGCCAGCAGTGAAGGACAGGGGTTCGGCGAGCAGTACTTC. Its protein is CASSEGQGFGEQYF.

The chain employs TRBV4-1 and TRBJ2-7, with unresolved D. The length of the CDR3 is 14 residues. Per the germline V gene, CDR1 is MGHRA and CDR2 is YSYEKL. The ends were cut back, 2 bases at V and 2 bases at J, with 10 bases in the middle. The chain's CDR3 is CASSQIGTAYEQYF. CDR3 nucleotides: TGCGCCAGCAGCCAAATCGGCACGGCCTACGAGCAGTACTTC.

The chain recombines TRBV5-1 with TRBJ1-1; D may be TRBD1 (5 bases). The CDR3 has 13 amino acids. The V end lost 4 bases, the J end lost 1 base, and 8 bases lay between the germline ends. Germline loops: CDR1 SGHRS, CDR2 YFSETQ. CDR3 bases: TGCGCCAGCAGCAACGACAGGAACACTGAAGCTTTCTTT. It is translated as CASSNDRNTEAFF.

The chain links TRBV7-2 to TRBJ2-1, with TRBD2 identical over 12 bases. The V segment lost 5 bases and the J segment 0 bases; nucleotides outside the gene matches: 2. The length of the CDR3 is 16 residues. The V gene's germline CDR1 is SGHTA and CDR2 FQGNSA. Written as DNA, the CDR3 is TGTGCCAGCAGCAAACTAGCGGGGGGCTCCTACAATGAGCAGTTCTTC. Its protein product is CASSKLAGGSYNEQFF.

There are a few counts of this clonotype. The V and J genes are TRBV18 and TRBJ2-3; D might be TRBD2 (6 bases). Germline CDR1 is KGHSH and CDR2 is LQKENI. V was shortened by 6 bases and J by 7 bases, with 23 bases between the two germline ends. The CDR3 consists of 16 residues. The chain's CDR3 is CASSTRATGVGYTQYF. DNA for the CDR3: TGTGCCAGCTCGACCAGGGCCACGGGGGTCGGATATACGCAGTATTTT.

A few counts support this clonotype. V and J are TRBV11-3 and TRBJ2-1, with 10 bases aligning to TRBD2. J gave up 5 bases and V 5 bases, and 9 bases lay outside the gene matches. The CDR3 runs 16 residues. Germline CDR1 is SGHNT and CDR2 is YENEEA. CDR3: CASSQGTSGDNNEQFF. CDR3 nucleotides: TGTGCCAGCAGCCAGGGTACTAGCGGGGACAACAATGAGCAGTTCTTC.

The chain recombines TRBV2 with TRBJ2-7, with TRBD2 identical over 9 bases. The CDR3 consists of 16 residues. V lost 3 bases to trimming and J lost 1 base; unmatched junction nucleotides: 7. CDR1 SNHLY and CDR2 FYNNEI come from the germline V gene. The CDR3 spells CASSDRTSEKSYEQYF. In DNA, the CDR3 is TGTGCCAGCAGTGATAGGACTAGCGAGAAATCCTACGAGCAGTACTTC.

This chain links TRBV11-2 with TRBJ1-4; 8 bases fit TRBD1. CDR3 length: 14 amino acids. Germline V CDR1 and CDR2: SGHAT, FQNNGV. J gave up 6 bases and V 5 bases, and 5 bases lay outside the gene matches. The CDR3 here is CASSLDRVDEKLFF. DNA of the CDR3: TGTGCCAGCAGCCTGGACAGGGTAGATGAAAAACTGTTTTTT. Full variable domain (remainder filled in from reference TRBV11-2 and TRBJ1-4): EAGVAQSPRYKIIEKRQSVAFWCNPISGHATLYWYQQILGQGPKLLIQFQNNGVVDDSQLPKDRFSAERLKGVDSTLKIQPAKLEDSAVYLCASSLDRVDEKLFFGSGTQLSVL.

The rearrangement links TRBV24-1 to TRBJ2-1; D unresolved. With 3 bases removed from V and 5 bases from J, the gap between germline ends came to 16 bases. The germline CDR1 and CDR2 sequences are KGHDR and SFDVKD. CDR3 length: 16 amino acids. Here the CDR3 reads CATSDGGPRPNNEQFF. The CDR3, as DNA: TGTGCCACCAGTGATGGTGGCCCGAGGCCCAACAATGAGCAGTTCTTC.

The chain couples TRBV20-1 to TRBJ1-4; D gene unclear. Germline V gene sequence: CDR1 DFQATT, CDR2 SNEGSKA (reference sequence). CDR3 length equals 16 residues. The ends were cut back, 0 bases at V and 4 bases at J, with 15 bases in the middle. The CDR3 region has the DNA TGCAGTGCTAGAGATCGTCCGGGCCGTTATAATGAAAAACTGTTTTTT. Its protein is CSARDRPGRYNEKLFF.

The V and J genes are TRBV5-1 and TRBJ2-3, with TRBD1 matching 10 bases. Germline CDR1 is SGHRS and CDR2 is YFSETQ. V dropped 5 bases and J dropped 1; count of bases not matched to a gene: 10. The CDR3 extends over 17 amino acids. The CDR3: CASSWDRGSGGTDTQYF. CDR3 in DNA: TGCGCCAGCAGTTGGGACAGGGGAAGCGGGGGCACAGATACGCAGTATTTT.

The gene calls are TRBV7-9 and TRBJ2-2; D may match TRBD1 or TRBD2 (7 bases each). The CDR3 runs to 17 residues. The V gene's germline CDR1 is SEHNR and CDR2 FQNEAQ (reference sequence). The V end lost 7 bases, the J end lost 0 bases, and 18 bases lay between the germline ends. CDR3: CASMPRGGSANTGELFF. In nucleotides, the CDR3 is TGTGCCAGCATGCCCAGGGGGGGTTCCGCGAACACCGGGGAGCTGTTTTTT.

V gene TRBV6-5 combines with J gene TRBJ1-1; D is ambiguous. This CDR3 comprises 16 residues. Trimming took off 6 bases at V and 0 bases at J, with 17 bases between the two ends. Germline-derived CDR1 and CDR2 are MNHEY and SVGAGI. The CDR3 is CASSNNPNTVNTEAFF. DNA of the CDR3: TGTGCCAGCAGCAATAACCCAAATACAGTGAACACTGAAGCTTTCTTT.

The genes are TRBV2 and TRBJ2-3; tentative D call: TRBD2 (5 bases). This CDR3 spans 16 amino acids. The V end was cut by 7 bases, the J end by 6 bases, with 23 bases between. Germline CDR1 and CDR2: SNHLY and FYNNEI. The CDR3 loop reads CASIRERLPRADTQYF. The CDR3 region has the DNA TGTGCCAGCATCAGAGAACGGCTCCCGCGGGCGGATACGCAGTATTTT.

This chain joins TRBV5-1 and TRBJ1-1; D not certain. Per the germline V gene, CDR1 is SGHRS and CDR2 is YFSETQ. This CDR3 has 17 residues. V was pared by 0 bases and J by 4 bases, with 19 bases between. Here the CDR3 reads CASSLGLRTNPLTEAFF. The CDR3 coding sequence is TGCGCCAGCAGCTTGGGACTGCGGACTAATCCCCTCACTGAAGCTTTCTTT.

This clonotype was seen only a few times. This chain connects TRBV7-9 to TRBJ1-3; no reliable D call. V was pared by 3 bases and J by 0 bases, with 9 bases between. The germline gives CDR1 SEHNR, CDR2 FQNEAQ (reference sequence). The CDR3 contains 15 residues. CDR3 nucleotide sequence: TGTGCCAGCAGCTTGGGCAGGACCTCTGGAAACACCATATATTTT. Translation gives CASSLGRTSGNTIYF.

The J gene is TRBJ2-1, the V gene TRBV7-6, with 8 positions matching TRBD2. The V gene end was trimmed by 3 bases and the J gene end by 0 bases; junction bases not matched to a gene: 13. This CDR3 is built from 19 residues. The germline V gene encodes CDR1 SGHVS and CDR2 FNYEAQ. CDR3 DNA: TGTGCCAGCAGCTTGCCCCCAAGCGGGGGTTACAGCTCCTACAATGAGCAGTTCTTC. This codes for CASSLPPSGGYSSYNEQFF.

This clonotype has a handful of counts. The V gene is TRBV5-1, the J gene TRBJ2-1; D unclear. The CDR3 is made up of 12 amino acids. CDR1 and CDR2 from the germline V gene are SGHRS and YFSETQ. V gave up 5 bases and J gave up 4 bases, with 7 bases separating them. CDR3 sequence: CASRIAYNEQFF. DNA for the CDR3: TGCGCCAGCAGGATTGCTTACAATGAGCAGTTCTTC.